This T cell receptor beta chain was profiled in a study of T-cell reconstitution after alpha-beta-depleted transplantation in children. Study-wide results and caveats: T-cell counts and diversity were attributed mostly to newly produced T cells one year after transplant.

The CDR3 extends over 15 amino acids. V gave up 6 bases and J gave up 3 bases, with 18 bases separating them. Per the germline V gene, CDR1 is LGHDT and CDR2 is YNNKEL (reference sequence). TCRbeta library preparation incorporated unique molecular identifiers. TCRdb passed the PCR reads through MiXCR, listing each CDR3 protein once. The repertoire has approximately 1,000,000 distinct CDR3 sequences, roughly 29% of them found once; the top ten carry 28%. This clonotype has more than one count but fewer than ten. What it binds is unknown. The sequencing here drew on PBMCs, mostly from graft donor cells, taken 360 days after TCRalphabeta/CD19-depleted stem cell transplant. The sequence was obtained from a boy under three years old who had a stem cell transplant for SCID, so the T cells may come from the graft donor. This chain joins TRBV3-1 and TRBJ2-7; D gene ambiguous. DNA of the CDR3: TGTGCCAGCAGTGACCAAAACACAGTATACTACGAGCAGTACTTC. Encoded protein: CASSDQNTVYYEQYF.